The present entry profiles one TCR beta chain with its context. Its target is not known. This sample is part of a study of T cells after yellow fever vaccination. Study-wide results and caveats: Post-booster repertoires contained most primary-vaccination clones again (around 97% CD4, less than 90% CD8). FACS-sorted repertoires might harbor abundant contaminating clonotypes from the bulk population.

TCRdb reanalysed the 5' RACE reads using MiXCR and keeps one entry per CDR3 protein. The table lists around 600,000 distinct CDR3 sequences, around 12% of them singletons. Per germline, CDR1 KGHDR and CDR2 SFDVKD. The V and J ends lost 1 base and 2 bases respectively, with 17 bases between them. This CDR3 has 17 amino acids. The clonotype comes from a man aged 25 to 45 who received the YFV17D yellow fever vaccine. This specimen consisted of PBMCs, obtained on the day of the yellow fever booster vaccination. This rearrangement joins TRBV24-1 to TRBJ2-7; D might be TRBD1 (6 bases). The CDR3 DNA is TGTGCCACCAGTGATTTTATGGACAGCAAAGCCCCCTACGAGCAGTACTTC. It encodes CATSDFMDSKAPYEQYF.